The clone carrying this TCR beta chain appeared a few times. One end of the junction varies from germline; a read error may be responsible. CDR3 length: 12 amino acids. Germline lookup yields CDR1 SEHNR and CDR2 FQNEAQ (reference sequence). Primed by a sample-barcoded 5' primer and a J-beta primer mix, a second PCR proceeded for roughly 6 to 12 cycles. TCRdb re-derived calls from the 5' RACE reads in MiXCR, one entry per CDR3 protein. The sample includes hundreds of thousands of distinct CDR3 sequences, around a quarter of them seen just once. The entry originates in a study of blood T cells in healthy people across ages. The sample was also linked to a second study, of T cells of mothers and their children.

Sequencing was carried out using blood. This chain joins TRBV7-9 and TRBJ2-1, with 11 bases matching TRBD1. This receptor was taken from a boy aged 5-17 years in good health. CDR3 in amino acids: CASSLEGQGEYF. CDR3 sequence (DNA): TGTGCCAGCAGCTTAGAGGGACAGGGGGAATACTTC.